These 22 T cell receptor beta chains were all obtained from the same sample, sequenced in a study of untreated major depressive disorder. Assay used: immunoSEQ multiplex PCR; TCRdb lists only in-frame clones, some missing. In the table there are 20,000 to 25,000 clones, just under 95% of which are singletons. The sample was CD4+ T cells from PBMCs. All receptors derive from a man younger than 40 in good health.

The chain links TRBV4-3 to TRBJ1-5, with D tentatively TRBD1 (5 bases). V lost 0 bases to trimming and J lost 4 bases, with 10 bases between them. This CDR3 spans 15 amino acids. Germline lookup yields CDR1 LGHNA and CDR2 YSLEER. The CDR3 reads CASSQDQGGNQPQHF. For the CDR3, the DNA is TGCGCCAGCAGCCAAGACCAGGGTGGGAATCAGCCCCAGCATTTT.

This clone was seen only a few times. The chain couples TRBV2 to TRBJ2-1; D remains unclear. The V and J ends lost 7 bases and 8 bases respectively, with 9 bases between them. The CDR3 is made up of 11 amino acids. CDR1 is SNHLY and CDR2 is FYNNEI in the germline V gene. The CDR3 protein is CASTPYDEQFF. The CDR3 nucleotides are TGTGCCAGCACCCCTTACGATGAGCAGTTCTTC.

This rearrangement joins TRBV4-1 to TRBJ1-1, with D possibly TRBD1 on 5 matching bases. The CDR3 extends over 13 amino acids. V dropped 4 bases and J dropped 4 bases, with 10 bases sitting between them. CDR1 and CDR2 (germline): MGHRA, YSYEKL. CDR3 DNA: TGCGCCAGCAGCCGCGGACAATCCACTGAAGCTTTCTTT. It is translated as CASSRGQSTEAFF.

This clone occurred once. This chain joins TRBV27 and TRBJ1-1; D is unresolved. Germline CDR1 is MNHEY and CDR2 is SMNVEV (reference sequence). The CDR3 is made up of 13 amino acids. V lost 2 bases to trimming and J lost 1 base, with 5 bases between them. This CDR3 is CASSLTRNTEAFF. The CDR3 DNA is TGTGCCAGCAGTTTAACCCGGAACACTGAAGCTTTCTTT.

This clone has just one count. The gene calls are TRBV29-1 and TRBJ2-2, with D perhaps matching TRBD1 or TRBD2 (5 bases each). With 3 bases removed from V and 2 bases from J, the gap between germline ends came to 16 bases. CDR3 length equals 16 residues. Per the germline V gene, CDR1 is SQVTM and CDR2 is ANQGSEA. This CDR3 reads CSVDIRDRRNTGELFF. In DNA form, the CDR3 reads TGCAGCGTTGACATCCGGGACCGACGAAACACCGGGGAGCTGTTTTTT.

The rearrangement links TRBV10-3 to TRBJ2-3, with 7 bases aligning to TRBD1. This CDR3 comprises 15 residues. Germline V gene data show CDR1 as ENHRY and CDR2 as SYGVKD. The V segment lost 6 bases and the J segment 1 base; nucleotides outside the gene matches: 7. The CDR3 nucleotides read TGTGCCATCAGGGGGGTTGACAGGGGCACAGATACGCAGTATTTT. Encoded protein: CAIRGVDRGTDTQYF.

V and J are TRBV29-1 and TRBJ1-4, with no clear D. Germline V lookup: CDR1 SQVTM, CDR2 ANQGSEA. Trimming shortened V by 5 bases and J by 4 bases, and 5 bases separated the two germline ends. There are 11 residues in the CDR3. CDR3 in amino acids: CSVWDNEKLFF. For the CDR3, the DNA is TGCAGCGTTTGGGATAATGAAAAACTGTTTTTT.

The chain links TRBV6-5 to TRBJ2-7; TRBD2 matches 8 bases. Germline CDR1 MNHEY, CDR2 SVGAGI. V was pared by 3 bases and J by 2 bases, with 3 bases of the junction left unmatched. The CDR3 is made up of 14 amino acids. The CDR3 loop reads CASSYERGTYEQYF. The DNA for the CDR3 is TGTGCCAGCAGTTATGAGCGGGGGACCTACGAGCAGTACTTC.

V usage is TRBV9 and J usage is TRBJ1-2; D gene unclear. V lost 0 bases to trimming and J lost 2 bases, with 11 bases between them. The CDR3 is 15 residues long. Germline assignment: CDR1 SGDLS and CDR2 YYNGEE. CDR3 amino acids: CASSVAAGKNYGYTF. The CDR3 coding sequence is TGTGCCAGCAGCGTAGCGGCAGGTAAAAACTATGGCTACACCTTC.

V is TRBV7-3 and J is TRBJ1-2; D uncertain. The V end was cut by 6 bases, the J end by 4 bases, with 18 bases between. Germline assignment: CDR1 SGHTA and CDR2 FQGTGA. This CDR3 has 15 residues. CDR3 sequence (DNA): TGTGCCAGCAGTCCGACTGACGAGCTTGGCTATGGCTACACCTTC. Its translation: CASSPTDELGYGYTF.

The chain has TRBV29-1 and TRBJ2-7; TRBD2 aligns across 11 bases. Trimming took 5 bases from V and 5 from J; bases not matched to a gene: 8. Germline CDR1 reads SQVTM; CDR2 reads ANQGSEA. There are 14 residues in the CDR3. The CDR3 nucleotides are TGCAGCGTTACTACTAGCGGGAGATGGGACGAGCAGTACTTC. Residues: CSVTTSGRWDEQYF.

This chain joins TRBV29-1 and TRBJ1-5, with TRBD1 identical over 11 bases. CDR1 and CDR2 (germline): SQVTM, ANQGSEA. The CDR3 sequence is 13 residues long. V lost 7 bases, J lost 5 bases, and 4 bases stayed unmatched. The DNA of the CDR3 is TGCAGCGGTGGACAGGGGGCTGATCAGCCCCAGCATTTT. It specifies CSGGQGADQPQHF.

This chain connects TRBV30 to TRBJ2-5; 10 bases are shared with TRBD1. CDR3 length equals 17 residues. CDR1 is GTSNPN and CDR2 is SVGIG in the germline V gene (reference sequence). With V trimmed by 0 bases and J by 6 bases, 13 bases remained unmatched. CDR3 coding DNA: TGTGCCTGGAGTGTAAAGGCCCACGGGACAGGGGTTCAGACCCAGTACTTC. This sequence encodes CAWSVKAHGTGVQTQYF.

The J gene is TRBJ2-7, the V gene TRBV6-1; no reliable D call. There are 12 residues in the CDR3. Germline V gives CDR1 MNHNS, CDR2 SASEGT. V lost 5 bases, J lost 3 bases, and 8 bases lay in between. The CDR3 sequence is CASSPRYYEQYF. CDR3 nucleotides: TGTGCCAGCAGTCCCCGATACTACGAGCAGTACTTC.

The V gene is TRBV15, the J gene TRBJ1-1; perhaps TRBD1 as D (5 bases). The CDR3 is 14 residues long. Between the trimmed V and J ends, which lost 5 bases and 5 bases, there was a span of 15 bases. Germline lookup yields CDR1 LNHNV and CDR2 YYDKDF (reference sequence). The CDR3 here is CATSGQGGRTEAFF. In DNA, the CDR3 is TGTGCCACCAGCGGGCAGGGTGGGAGGACTGAAGCTTTCTTT.

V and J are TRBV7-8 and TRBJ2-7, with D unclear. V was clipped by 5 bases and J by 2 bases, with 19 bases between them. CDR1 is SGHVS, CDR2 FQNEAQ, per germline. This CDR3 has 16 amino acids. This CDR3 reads CASSPPLRTSPYEQYF. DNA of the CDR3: TGTGCCAGCAGCCCCCCCCTGAGGACGTCGCCCTACGAGCAGTACTTC. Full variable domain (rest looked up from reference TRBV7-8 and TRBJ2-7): GAGVSQSPRYKVAKRGQDVALRCDPISGHVSLFWYQQALGQGPEFLTYFQNEAQLDKSGLPSDRFFAERPEGSVSTLKIQRTQQEDSAVYLCASSPPLRTSPYEQYFGPGTRLTVT.

The CDR3 region has the DNA TGTGCTAGTGGTCCCCCCCAGGGCACGAAAAATCAGCCCCAGCATTTT. Its protein is CASGPPQGTKNQPQHF. The chain couples TRBV12-5 to TRBJ1-5, with D perhaps matching TRBD1 (5 bases). This CDR3 region has 16 residues. From germline, CDR1 is LGHNT and CDR2 FRNRAP. V was clipped by 5 bases and J by 4 bases, with 18 bases between them. Full variable domain (missing parts from reference TRBV12-5 and TRBJ1-5): DARVTQTPRHKVTEMGQEVTMRCQPILGHNTVFWYRQTMMQGLELLAYFRNRAPLDDSGMPKDRFSAEMPDATLATLKIQPSEPRDSAVYFCASGPPQGTKNQPQHFGDGTRLSIL.

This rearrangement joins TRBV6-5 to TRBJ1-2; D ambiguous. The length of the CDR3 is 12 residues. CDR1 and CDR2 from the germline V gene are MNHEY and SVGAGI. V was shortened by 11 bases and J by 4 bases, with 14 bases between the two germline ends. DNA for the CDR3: TGTGCCGCAGGCATCATAACCTATGGCTACACCTTC. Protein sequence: CAAGIITYGYTF.

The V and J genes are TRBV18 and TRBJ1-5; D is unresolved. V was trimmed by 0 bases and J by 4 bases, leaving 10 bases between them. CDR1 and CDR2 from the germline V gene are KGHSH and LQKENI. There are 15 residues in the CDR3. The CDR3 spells CASSPPGRDNQPQHF. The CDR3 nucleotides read TGTGCCAGCTCACCACCCGGCAGAGATAATCAGCCCCAGCATTTT.

CDR3 amino acids: CASSPWTEMNTEAFF. The CDR3 DNA follows: TGTGCCAGCTCACCTTGGACCGAGATGAACACTGAAGCTTTCTTT. The chain combines TRBV18 with TRBJ1-1; D not certain. The germline V and J ends were trimmed by 3 bases and 0 bases, with 11 bases remaining between them. CDR1 is KGHSH, CDR2 LQKENI, per germline. This CDR3 is 15 amino acids long.

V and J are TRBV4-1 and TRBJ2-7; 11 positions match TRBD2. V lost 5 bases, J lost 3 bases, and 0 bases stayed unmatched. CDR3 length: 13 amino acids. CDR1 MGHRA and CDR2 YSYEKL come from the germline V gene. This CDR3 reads CASSTSGSYEQYF. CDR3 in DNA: TGCGCCAGCAGCACTAGCGGGAGCTACGAGCAGTACTTC.

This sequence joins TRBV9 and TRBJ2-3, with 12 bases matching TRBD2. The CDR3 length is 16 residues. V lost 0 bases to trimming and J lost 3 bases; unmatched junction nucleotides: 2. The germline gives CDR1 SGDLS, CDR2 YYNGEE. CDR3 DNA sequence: TGTGCCAGCAGCGTAGGACTAGCGGGGGTGACAGATACGCAGTATTTT. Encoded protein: CASSVGLAGVTDTQYF. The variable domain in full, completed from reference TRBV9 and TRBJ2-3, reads DSGVTQTPKHLITATGQRVTLRCSPRSGDLSVYWYQQSLDQGLQFLIQYYNGEERAKGNILERFSAQQFPDLHSELNLSSLELGDSALYFCASSVGLAGVTDTQYFGPGTRLTVL.